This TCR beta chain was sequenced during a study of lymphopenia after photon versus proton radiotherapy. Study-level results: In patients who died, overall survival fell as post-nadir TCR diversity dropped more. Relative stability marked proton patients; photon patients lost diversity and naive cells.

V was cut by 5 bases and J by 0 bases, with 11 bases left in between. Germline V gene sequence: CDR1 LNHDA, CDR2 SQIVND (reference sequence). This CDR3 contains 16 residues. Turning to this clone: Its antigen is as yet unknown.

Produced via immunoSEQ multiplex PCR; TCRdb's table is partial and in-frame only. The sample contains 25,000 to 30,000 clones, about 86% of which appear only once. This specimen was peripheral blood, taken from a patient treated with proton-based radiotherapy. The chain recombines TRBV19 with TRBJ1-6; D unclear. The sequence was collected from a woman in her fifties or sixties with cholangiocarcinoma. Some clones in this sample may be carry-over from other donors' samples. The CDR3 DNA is TGTGCCAGTAGTTCCCGAAGGAGCTCCTATAATTCACCCCTCCACTTT. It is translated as CASSSRRSSYNSPLHF.